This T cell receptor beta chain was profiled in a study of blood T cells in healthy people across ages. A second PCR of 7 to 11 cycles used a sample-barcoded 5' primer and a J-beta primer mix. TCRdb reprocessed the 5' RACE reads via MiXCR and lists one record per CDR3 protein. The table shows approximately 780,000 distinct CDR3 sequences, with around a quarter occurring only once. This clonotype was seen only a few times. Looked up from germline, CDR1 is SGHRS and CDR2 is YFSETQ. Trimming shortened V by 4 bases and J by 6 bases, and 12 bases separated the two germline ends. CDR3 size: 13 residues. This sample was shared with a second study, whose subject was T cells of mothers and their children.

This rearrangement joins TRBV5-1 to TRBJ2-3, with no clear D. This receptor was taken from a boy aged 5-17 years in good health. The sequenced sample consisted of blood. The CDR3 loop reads CASSLRTRDTQYF. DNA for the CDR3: TGCGCCAGCAGCCTGCGGACGAGGGATACGCAGTATTTT.